Following are 8 T cell receptor beta chains from one sample sequenced in a study of CDR3 diversity in severe acne. MiXCR was run by TCRdb on the PCR reads, yielding one entry per CDR3 protein. The sample records approximately 97,000 distinct CDR3 sequences, around 56% being singletons. Sequencing was done on a sample of blood. The receptors here all came from a male donor with acne.

The chain employs TRBV7-9 and TRBJ1-5, with D possibly being TRBD1 (6 bases). V was clipped by 3 bases and J by 6 bases, with 12 bases between them. In germline, CDR1 is SEHNR, CDR2 FQNEAQ (reference sequence). The CDR3 contains 14 residues. The CDR3 loop reads CASSLTPGVQPQHF. In nucleotides, the CDR3 is TGTGCCAGCAGCTTGACCCCAGGGGTTCAGCCCCAGCATTTT. Full variable domain (outside the CDR3, taken from reference TRBV7-9 and TRBJ1-5): DTGVSQNPRHKITKRGQNVTFRCDPISEHNRLYWYRQTLGQGPEFLTYFQNEAQLEKSRLLSDRFSAERPKGSFSTLEIQRTEQGDSAMYLCASSLTPGVQPQHFGDGTRLSIL.

V usage is TRBV5-4 and J usage is TRBJ2-5; 10 nucleotides align to TRBD1. Per the germline V gene, CDR1 is SGHNT and CDR2 is YYREEE (reference sequence). This CDR3 region has 16 residues. J gave up 4 bases and V 3 bases, and 9 bases lay outside the gene matches. CDR3 DNA: TGTGCCAGCAGCTCAATCGGACAGGGGGGGAGAGAGACCCAGTACTTC. The encoded protein is CASSSIGQGGRETQYF.

This clonotype was picked up a small number of times. This chain uses TRBV30 with TRBJ2-6, with D possibly being TRBD2 (5 bases). The CDR3 is 14 residues long. Germline CDR1 is GTSNPN and CDR2 is SVGIG (reference sequence). Trimming cost V 6 bases and J 4 bases, with 13 bases left between them. The CDR3 DNA is TGTGCCTGCAGCATTTTAGCGGGGGCCAACGTCCTGACTTTC. Encoded protein: CACSILAGANVLTF.

In this sample, this clonotype turned up many times. The rearrangement links TRBV20-1 to TRBJ1-1; D perhaps matches TRBD1 (6 bases). CDR1 and CDR2 (germline): DFQATT, SNEGSKA (reference sequence). This CDR3 is built from 13 residues. V lost 7 bases to trimming and J lost 0 bases, with 12 bases between them. The CDR3 loop reads CSVGGAMNTEAFF. CDR3 nucleotide sequence: TGCAGTGTGGGGGGGGCTATGAACACTGAAGCTTTCTTT.

CDR3: CASSLAGGDFKQYF. In DNA form, the CDR3 reads TGTGCCAGCAGCTTAGCGGGGGGTGATTTTAAGCAGTACTTC. This chain connects TRBV7-8 to TRBJ2-7; D might be TRBD2 (6 bases). Germline CDR1 reads SGHVS; CDR2 reads FQNEAQ. The CDR3 runs to 14 residues. V shed 0 bases and J shed 8 bases, with 14 bases lying between them.

The chain is built from TRBV9 and TRBJ2-2; D is undetermined. V was shortened by 2 bases and J by 4 bases, with 6 bases between the two germline ends. The germline CDR1 and CDR2 sequences are SGDLS and YYNGEE. The CDR3 consists of 13 residues. CDR3 amino acids: CASSVFSTGELFF. The CDR3 bases are TGTGCCAGCAGCGTGTTCAGCACCGGGGAGCTGTTTTTT.

The J gene is TRBJ1-1, the V gene TRBV15; weak D call: TRBD1 (6 bases). V was pared by 4 bases and J by 4 bases, with 22 bases between. Germline CDR1 LNHNV, CDR2 YYDKDF (reference sequence). CDR3 length: 17 amino acids. This CDR3 is CATSKADRSSQSTEAFF. The CDR3 nucleotides are TGTGCCACCAGCAAGGCCGACAGGTCAAGTCAGAGCACTGAAGCTTTCTTT. Together with reference TRBV15 and TRBJ1-1, the CDR3 gives the full variable domain: DAMVIQNPRYQVTQFGKPVTLSCSQTLNHNVMYWYQQKSSQAPKLLFHYYDKDFNNEADTPDNFQSRRPNTSFCFLDIRSPGLGDTAMYLCATSKADRSSQSTEAFFGQGTRLTVV.

The genes are TRBV5-1 and TRBJ2-1; 10 bases line up with TRBD2. V trimming: 5 bases; J trimming: 7 bases; junction bases outside the gene matches: 6. The CDR3 is 14 amino acids. Germline CDR1 and CDR2: SGHRS and YFSETQ. The CDR3 region has the DNA TGCGCCAGCAGTCCGGGACTAGCGACGAATGAGCAGTTCTTC. This gives the protein CASSPGLATNEQFF.